The source of this T cell receptor beta chain is a study of radiation and T cells in renal cell carcinoma. Study-wide context: Nephrectomy followed 15 Gy stereotactic body radiation by 4 weeks.

As to time point: baseline pretreatment blood. The sample's treatment: 15 Gy SBRT to primary tumor, nephrectomy 4 weeks later. Germline CDR1 and CDR2: SEHNR and FQNEAQ (reference sequence). CDR3 length: 13 residues. Unmatched junction bases numbered 5, after V lost 3 bases and J lost 9 bases. The repertoire was sequenced with immunoSEQ multiplex PCR; TCRdb's copy has only in-frame clones and lacks some. The repertoire consists of roughly 100,000 clones, with around nine tenths occurring once and the leading ten covering 6.5% to 8.5%. The sequence was collected from a man aged 45 to 65 with renal cell carcinoma. The starting material was blood, obtained from a patient whose treatment included radiotherapy and nephrectomy. The gene calls are TRBV7-9 and TRBJ2-1, with 7 positions matching TRBD2. CDR3 DNA: TGTGCCAGCAGCTTGCGGGAGCTGGCTGAGCAGTTCTTC. It encodes CASSLRELAEQFF.